The clone carrying this TCR beta chain has more than one count but fewer than ten. The sample comes from a study of blood T cells in healthy people across ages. Healthy Caucasian individuals from Russia aged 6 to 90 were enrolled as donors. The second PCR ran 7 to 11 cycles with a sample-barcoded 5' primer and J-beta primers. TCRdb recomputed calls from the 5' RACE reads with MiXCR, one row per CDR3 protein. The sample includes about 940,000 distinct CDR3 sequences, around 48% of them seen just once. V was pared by 7 bases and J by 1 base, with 11 bases between. The V gene's germline CDR1 is ENHRY and CDR2 SYGVKD. This CDR3 has 14 residues.

The sample consisted of blood. The chain links TRBV10-3 to TRBJ1-5; D perhaps matches TRBD1 (6 bases). The TCR comes from a man under 40 in good health. CDR3 region: CAIKGDGSNQPQHF. CDR3 sequence (DNA): TGTGCCATCAAGGGGGACGGGAGCAATCAGCCCCAGCATTTT.